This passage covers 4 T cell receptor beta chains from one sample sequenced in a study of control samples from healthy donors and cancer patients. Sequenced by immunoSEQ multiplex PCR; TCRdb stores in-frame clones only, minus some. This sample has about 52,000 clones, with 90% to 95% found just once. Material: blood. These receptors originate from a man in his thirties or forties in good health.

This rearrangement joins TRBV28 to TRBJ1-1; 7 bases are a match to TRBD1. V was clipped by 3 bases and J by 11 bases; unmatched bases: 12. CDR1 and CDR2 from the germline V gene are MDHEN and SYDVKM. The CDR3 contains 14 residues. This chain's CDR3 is CASSLTGTAADAFF. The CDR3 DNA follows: TGTGCCAGCAGTTTGACCGGGACAGCCGCGGATGCTTTCTTT.

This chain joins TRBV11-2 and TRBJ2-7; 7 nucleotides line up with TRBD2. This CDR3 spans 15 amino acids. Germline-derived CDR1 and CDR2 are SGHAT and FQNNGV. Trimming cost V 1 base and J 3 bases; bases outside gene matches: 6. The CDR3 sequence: CASSLVGLVLYEQYF. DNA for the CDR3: TGTGCCAGCAGCTTAGTTGGACTAGTGCTCTACGAGCAGTACTTC.

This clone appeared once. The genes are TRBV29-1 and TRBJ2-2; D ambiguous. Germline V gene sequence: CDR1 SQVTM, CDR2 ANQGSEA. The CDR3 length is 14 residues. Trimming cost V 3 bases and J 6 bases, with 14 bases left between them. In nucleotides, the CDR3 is TGCAGCGTTGACACTGGGATTGGGGCCGGGGAGCTGTTTTTT. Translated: CSVDTGIGAGELFF.

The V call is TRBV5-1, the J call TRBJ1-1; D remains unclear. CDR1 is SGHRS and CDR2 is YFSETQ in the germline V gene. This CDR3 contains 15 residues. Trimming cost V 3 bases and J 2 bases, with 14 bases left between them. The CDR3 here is CASSSQALKNTEAFF. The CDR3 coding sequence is TGCGCCAGCAGCTCTCAGGCCCTCAAAAACACTGAAGCTTTCTTT. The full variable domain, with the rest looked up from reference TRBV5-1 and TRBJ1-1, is KAGVTQTPRYLIKTRGQQVTLSCSPISGHRSVSWYQQTPGQGLQFLFEYFSETQRNKGNFPGRFSGRQFSNSRSEMNVSTLELGDSALYLCASSSQALKNTEAFFGQGTRLTVV.